Sequencing of this TCR beta chain was carried out in a study of cytomegalovirus exposure and HLA in healthy donors. Study results and caveats: As immune exposure information, only CMV serostatus was available. Researchers reported in a later analysis that a missense DCLRE1C variant was tied to TCR beta V- and J-gene trimming.

PCR involved 60 Vbeta and 13 Jbeta primers. TCRdb keeps only in-frame clones here, not all; method: immunoSEQ multiplex PCR. The table has about 160,000 clones, roughly 80% seen once. This CDR3 is 14 amino acids long. The trim removed 3 bases at V and 2 bases at J, leaving 1 base unmatched. CDR1 and CDR2 from the germline V gene are SEHNR and FQNEAQ (reference sequence). As to this clone: Its antigen is unknown.

The rearrangement uses TRBV7-9 and TRBJ2-5; 9 nucleotides align to TRBD1. The clonotype originates from a man aged 45 to 65 in good health and CMV-seropositive. Sequencing used PBMCs. DNA of the CDR3: TGTGCCAGCAGCTTCGGGACAGGGCAAGAGACCCAGTACTTC. It specifies CASSFGTGQETQYF.